What follows is one T cell receptor beta chain and its context. No antigen is known for it. At one end the junction does not follow the germline gene, possibly because of a read error. The sample comes from a study of radiotherapy plus CTLA-4 blockade in lung cancer. About the study: Objective responses were observed in about 17% of patients, and disease control was achieved by roughly 29%. General study findings and limits: Expansion of tumor-derived TCR clones was observed in blood after radiotherapy plus ipilimumab.

Germline CDR1 reads LNHDA; CDR2 reads SQIVND (reference sequence). The CDR3 is 18 residues long. Only in-frame clones appear in the TCRdb table, and some are missing; sequencing was by immunoSEQ multiplex PCR. The sample lists fewer than 40,000 clones; roughly three quarters were seen once. The sequence derives from a human donor with non-small cell lung cancer that progressed on radiotherapy plus ipilimumab. V and J are TRBV19 and TRBJ2-3; 10 bases line up with TRBD2. The source material was peripheral blood, sampled from a patient treated with radiotherapy plus ipilimumab. The CDR3 region is CANSSGGSSGLRTDTQYF. The DNA for the CDR3 is TGTGCCAATAGTAGCGGGGGGTCTTCCGGTTTAAGGACAGATACGCAGTATTTT.